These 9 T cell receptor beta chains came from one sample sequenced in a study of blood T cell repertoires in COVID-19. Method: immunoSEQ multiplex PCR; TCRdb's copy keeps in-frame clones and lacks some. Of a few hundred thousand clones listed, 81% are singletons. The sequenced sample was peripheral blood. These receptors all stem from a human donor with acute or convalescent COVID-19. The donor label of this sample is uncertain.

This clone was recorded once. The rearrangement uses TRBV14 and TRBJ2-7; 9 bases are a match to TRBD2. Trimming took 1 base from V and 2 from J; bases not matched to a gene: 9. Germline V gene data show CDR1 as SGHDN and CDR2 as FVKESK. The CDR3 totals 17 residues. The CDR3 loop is CASSQVPGGRGTYEQYF. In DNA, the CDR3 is TGTGCCAGCAGCCAAGTTCCCGGCGGGAGGGGTACCTACGAGCAGTACTTC.

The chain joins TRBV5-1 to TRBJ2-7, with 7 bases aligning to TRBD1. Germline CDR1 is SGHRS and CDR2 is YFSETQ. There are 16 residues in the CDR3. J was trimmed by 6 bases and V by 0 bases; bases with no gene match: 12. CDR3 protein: CASSLAVTGLAAEQYF. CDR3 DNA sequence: TGCGCCAGCAGCTTGGCCGTGACAGGGTTGGCTGCCGAGCAGTACTTC. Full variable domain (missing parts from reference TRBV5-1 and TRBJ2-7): KAGVTQTPRYLIKTRGQQVTLSCSPISGHRSVSWYQQTPGQGLQFLFEYFSETQRNKGNFPGRFSGRQFSNSRSEMNVSTLELGDSALYLCASSLAVTGLAAEQYFGPGTRLTVT.

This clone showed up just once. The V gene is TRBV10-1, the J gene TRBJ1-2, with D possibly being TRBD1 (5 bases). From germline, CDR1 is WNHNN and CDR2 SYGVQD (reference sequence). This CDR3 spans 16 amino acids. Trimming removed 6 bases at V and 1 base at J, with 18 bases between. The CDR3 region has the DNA TGCGCCAGCAGAGTTGGGGCTGCCCCAATTAACTATGGCTACACCTTC. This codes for CASRVGAAPINYGYTF.

DNA for the CDR3: TGTGCCAGCAGCTTGGGTGGGGGAGGGAACACTGAAGCTTTCTTT. It codes for CASSLGGGGNTEAFF. The rearrangement links TRBV5-4 to TRBJ1-1; a possible D gene is TRBD1 (5 bases). From germline, CDR1 is SGHNT and CDR2 YYREEE (reference sequence). This CDR3 comprises 15 residues. V was trimmed by 0 bases and J by 1 base, leaving 10 bases between them.

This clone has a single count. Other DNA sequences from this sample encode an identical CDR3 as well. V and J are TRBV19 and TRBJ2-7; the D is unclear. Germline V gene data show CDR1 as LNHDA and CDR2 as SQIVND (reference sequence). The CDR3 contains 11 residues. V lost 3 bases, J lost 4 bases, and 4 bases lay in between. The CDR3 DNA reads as TGTGCCAGTAGTATCGGGTACGAGCAGTACTTC. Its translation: CASSIGYEQYF.

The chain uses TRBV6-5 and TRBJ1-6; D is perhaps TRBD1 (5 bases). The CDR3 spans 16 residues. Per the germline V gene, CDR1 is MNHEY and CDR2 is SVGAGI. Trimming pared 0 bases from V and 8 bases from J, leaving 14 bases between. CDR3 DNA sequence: TGTGCCAGCAGTTACTCCACACAGGTTTTTGATTCACCCCTCCACTTT. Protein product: CASSYSTQVFDSPLHF.

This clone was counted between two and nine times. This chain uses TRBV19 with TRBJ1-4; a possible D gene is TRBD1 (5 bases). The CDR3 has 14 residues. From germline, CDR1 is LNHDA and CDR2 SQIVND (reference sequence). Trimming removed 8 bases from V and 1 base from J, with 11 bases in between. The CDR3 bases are TGTGCCAGTTCACCGACAGTAACTAATGAAAAACTGTTTTTT. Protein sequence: CASSPTVTNEKLFF.

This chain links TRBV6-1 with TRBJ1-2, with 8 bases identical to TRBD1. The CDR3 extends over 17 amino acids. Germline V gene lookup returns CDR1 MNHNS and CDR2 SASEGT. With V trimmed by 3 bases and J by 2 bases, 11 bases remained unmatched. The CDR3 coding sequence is TGTGCCAGCAGTGAGCAGGGGGCCGTGAGATCCAACTATGGCTACACCTTC. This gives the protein CASSEQGAVRSNYGYTF.

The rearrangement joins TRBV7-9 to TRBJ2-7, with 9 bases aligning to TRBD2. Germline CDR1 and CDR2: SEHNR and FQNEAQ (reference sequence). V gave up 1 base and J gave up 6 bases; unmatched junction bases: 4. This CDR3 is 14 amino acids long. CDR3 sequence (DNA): TGTGCCAGCAGCTTAGACCAACTAGCGGGCGAGCAGTACTTC. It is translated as CASSLDQLAGEQYF.